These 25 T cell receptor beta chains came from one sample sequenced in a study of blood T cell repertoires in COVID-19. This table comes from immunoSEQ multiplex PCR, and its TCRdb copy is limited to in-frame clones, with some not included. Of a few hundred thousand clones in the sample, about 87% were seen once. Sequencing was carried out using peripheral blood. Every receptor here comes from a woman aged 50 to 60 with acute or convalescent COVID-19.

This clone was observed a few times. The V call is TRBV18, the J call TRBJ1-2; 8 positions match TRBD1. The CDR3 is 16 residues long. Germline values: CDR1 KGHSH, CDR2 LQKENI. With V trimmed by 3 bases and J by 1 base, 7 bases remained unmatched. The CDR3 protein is CASSPETGALNYGYTF. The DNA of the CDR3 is TGTGCCAGCTCACCTGAGACAGGGGCCCTTAACTATGGCTACACCTTC.

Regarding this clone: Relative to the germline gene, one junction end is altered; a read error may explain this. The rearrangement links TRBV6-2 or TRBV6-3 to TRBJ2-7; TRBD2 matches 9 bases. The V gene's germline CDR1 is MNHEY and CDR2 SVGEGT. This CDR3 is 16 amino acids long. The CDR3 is CASTYRSGLARYEQYF. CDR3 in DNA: TGTGCCAGCACTTACAGATCGGGACTAGCAAGATACGAGCAGTACTTC.

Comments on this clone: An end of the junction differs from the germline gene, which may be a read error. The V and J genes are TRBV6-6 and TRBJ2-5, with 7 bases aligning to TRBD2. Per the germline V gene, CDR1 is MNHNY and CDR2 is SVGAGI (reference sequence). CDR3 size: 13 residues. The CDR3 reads CASSLPGGSGMDF. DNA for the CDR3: TGTGCCAGCAGTCTCCCCGGGGGGAGCGGGATGGACTTC.

Written as DNA, the CDR3 is TGCAGCGTTGAAGATCTTTGGCGGGAGGCCTCCTACGAGCAGTACTTC. Its protein is CSVEDLWREASYEQYF. This chain joins TRBV29-1 and TRBJ2-7; TRBD2 aligns across 8 bases. J was trimmed by 0 bases and V by 0 bases; bases with no gene match: 7. Germline V gives CDR1 SQVTM, CDR2 ANQGSEA. The CDR3 is 16 residues long.

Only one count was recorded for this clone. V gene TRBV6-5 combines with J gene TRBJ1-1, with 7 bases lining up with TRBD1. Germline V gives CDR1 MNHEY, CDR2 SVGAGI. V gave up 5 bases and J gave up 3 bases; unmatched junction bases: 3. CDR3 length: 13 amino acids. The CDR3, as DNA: TGTGCCAGCAGTATAACAGGGGACACTGAAGCTTTCTTT. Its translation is CASSITGDTEAFF.

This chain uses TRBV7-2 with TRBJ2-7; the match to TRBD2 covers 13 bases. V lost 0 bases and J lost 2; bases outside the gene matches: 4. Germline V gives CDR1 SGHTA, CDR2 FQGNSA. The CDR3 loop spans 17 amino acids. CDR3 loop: CASSLALLAGGPYEQYF. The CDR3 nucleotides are TGTGCCAGCAGCTTAGCGTTACTAGCGGGAGGGCCCTACGAGCAGTACTTC.

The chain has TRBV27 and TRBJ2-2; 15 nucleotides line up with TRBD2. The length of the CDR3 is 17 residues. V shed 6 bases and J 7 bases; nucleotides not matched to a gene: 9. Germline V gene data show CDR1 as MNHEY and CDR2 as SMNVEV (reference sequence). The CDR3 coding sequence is TGTGCCAGCAGCCGATGGACTAGCGGGAGGGCAAGCGGGGAGCTGTTTTTT. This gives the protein CASSRWTSGRASGELFF.

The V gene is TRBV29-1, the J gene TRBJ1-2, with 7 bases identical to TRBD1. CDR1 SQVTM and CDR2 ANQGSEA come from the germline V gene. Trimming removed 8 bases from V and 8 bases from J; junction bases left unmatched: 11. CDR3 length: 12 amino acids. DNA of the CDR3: TGCAGCATCAGGACAGGTGGAGGCGGCTACACCTTC. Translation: CSIRTGGGGYTF.

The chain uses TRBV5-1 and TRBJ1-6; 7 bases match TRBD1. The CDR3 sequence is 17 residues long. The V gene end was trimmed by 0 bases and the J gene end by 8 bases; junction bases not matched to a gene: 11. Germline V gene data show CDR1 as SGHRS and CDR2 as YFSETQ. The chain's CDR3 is CASSLVAAGQRDSPLHF. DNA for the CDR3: TGCGCCAGCAGCTTGGTGGCGGCGGGACAGAGGGATTCACCCCTCCACTTT.

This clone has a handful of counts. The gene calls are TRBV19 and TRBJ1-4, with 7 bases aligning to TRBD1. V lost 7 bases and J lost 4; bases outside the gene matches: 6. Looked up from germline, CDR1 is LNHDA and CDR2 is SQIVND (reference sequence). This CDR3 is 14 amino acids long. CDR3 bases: TGTGCCAGTACCACTGGGACAGATAATGAAAAACTGTTTTTT. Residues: CASTTGTDNEKLFF.

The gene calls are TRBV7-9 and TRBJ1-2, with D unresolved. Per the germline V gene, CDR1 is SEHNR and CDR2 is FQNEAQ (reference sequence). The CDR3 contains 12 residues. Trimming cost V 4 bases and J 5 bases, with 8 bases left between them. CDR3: CASSSPGYGYTF. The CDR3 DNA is TGTGCCAGCAGCTCTCCGGGGTATGGCTACACCTTC. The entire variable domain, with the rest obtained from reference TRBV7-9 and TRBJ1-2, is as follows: DTGVSQNPRHKITKRGQNVTFRCDPISEHNRLYWYRQTLGQGPEFLTYFQNEAQLEKSRLLSDRFSAERPKGSFSTLEIQRTEQGDSAMYLCASSSPGYGYTFGSGTRLTVV.

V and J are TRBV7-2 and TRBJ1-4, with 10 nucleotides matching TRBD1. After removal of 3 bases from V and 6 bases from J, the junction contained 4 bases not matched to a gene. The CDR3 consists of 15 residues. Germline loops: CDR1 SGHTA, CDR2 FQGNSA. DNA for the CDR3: TGTGCCAGCAGCTTCTTCGGGACAGGGGATGAAAAACTGTTTTTT. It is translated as CASSFFGTGDEKLFF.

CDR3 sequence: CASSVTGGVEQFF. As DNA, the CDR3 is TGTGCCAGCAGCGTAACGGGAGGGGTTGAGCAGTTCTTC. The rearrangement uses TRBV9 and TRBJ2-1, with 8 bases identical to TRBD2. The V segment lost 1 base and the J segment 9 bases; nucleotides outside the gene matches: 3. The CDR3 consists of 13 residues. Per germline, CDR1 SGDLS and CDR2 YYNGEE.

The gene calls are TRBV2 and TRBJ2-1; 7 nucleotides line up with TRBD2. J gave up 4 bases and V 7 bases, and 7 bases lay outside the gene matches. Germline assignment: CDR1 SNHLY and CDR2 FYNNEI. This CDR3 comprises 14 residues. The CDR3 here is CASKASGQYNEQFF. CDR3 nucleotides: TGTGCCAGCAAGGCTAGCGGCCAATACAATGAGCAGTTCTTC.

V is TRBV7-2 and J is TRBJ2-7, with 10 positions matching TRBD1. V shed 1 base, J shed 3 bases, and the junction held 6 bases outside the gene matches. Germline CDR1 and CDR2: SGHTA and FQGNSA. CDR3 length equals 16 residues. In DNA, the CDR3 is TGTGCCAGCAGCTTAGGAATGGGACAGGGGTTCTACGAGCAGTACTTC. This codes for CASSLGMGQGFYEQYF. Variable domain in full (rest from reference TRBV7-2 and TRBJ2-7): GAGVSQSPSNKVTEKGKDVELRCDPISGHTALYWYRQSLGQGLEFLIYFQGNSAPDKSGLPSDRFSAERTGGSVSTLTIQRTQQEDSAVYLCASSLGMGQGFYEQYFGPGTRLTVT.

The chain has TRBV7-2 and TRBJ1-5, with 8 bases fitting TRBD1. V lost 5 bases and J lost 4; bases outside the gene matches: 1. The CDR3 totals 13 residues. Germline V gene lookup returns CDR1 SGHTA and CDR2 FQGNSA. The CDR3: CASSRTGNQPQHF. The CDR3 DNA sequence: TGTGCCAGCAGCCGGACAGGGAATCAGCCCCAGCATTTT.

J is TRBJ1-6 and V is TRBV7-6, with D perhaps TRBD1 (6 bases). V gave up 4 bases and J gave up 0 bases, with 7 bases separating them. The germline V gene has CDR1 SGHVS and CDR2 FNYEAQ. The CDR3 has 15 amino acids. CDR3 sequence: CASSSQGSYNSPLHF. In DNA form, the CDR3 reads TGTGCCAGCAGCTCACAGGGCTCCTATAATTCACCCCTCCACTTT.

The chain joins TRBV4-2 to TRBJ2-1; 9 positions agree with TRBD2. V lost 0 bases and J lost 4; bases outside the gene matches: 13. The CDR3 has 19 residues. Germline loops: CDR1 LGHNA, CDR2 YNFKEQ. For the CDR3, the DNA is TGTGCCAGCAGCCAAGATCGATTTAGCGGGGGCTCCTTATACAATGAGCAGTTCTTC. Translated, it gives CASSQDRFSGGSLYNEQFF.

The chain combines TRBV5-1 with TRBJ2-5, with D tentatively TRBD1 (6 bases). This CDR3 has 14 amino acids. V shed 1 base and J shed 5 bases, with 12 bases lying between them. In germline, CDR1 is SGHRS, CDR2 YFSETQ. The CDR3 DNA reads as TGCGCCAGCAGCTTGAGCAGGGGCGGGGAGACCCAGTACTTC. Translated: CASSLSRGGETQYF.

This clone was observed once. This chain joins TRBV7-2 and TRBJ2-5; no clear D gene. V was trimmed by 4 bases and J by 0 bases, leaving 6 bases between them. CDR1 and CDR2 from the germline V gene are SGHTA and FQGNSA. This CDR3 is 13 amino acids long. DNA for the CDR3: TGTGCCAGCAGCTGGGCCGACCAAGAGACCCAGTACTTC. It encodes CASSWADQETQYF.

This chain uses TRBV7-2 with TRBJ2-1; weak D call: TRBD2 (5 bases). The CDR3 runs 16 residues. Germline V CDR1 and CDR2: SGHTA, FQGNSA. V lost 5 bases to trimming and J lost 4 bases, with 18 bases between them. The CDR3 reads CASSMAGVAVYNEQFF. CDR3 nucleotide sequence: TGTGCCAGCAGCATGGCCGGGGTAGCCGTATACAATGAGCAGTTCTTC.

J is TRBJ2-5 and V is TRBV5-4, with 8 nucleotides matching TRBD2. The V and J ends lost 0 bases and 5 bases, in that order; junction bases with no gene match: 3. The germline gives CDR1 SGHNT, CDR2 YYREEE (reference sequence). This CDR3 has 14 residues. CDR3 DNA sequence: TGTGCCAGCAGCTTGGCTGCGGGAGGTGAGACCCAGTACTTC. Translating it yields CASSLAAGGETQYF.

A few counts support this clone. Written as DNA, the CDR3 is TGTGCCAGCAGCTCCGGGGATGGATACGAGCAGTACTTC. It translates to CASSSGDGYEQYF. This chain connects TRBV9 to TRBJ2-7; weak D call: TRBD2 (5 bases). This CDR3 has 13 residues. V was shortened by 4 bases and J by 4 bases, with 12 bases between the two germline ends. Germline values: CDR1 SGDLS, CDR2 YYNGEE.

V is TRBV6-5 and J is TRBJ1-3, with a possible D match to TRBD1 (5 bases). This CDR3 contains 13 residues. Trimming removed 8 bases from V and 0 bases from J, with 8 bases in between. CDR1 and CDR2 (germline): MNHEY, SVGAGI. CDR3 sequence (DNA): TGTGCCAGCCACAGGTTCTCTGGAAACACCATATATTTT. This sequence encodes CASHRFSGNTIYF.

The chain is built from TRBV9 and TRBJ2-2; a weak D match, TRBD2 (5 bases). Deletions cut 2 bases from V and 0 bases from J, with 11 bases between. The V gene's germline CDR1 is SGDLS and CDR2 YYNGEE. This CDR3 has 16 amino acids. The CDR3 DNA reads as TGTGCCAGCAGCGTGGGAGCGAACACGAACACCGGGGAGCTGTTTTTT. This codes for CASSVGANTNTGELFF.